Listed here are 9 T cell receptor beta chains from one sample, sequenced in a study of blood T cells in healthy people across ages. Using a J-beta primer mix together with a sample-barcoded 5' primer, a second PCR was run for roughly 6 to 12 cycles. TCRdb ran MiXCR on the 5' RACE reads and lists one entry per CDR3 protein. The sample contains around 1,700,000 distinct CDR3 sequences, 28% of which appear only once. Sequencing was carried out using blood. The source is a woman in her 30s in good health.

In DNA form, the CDR3 reads TGCAGTGCTAGAAGTCGGGGGGGCAATCAGCCCCAGCATTTT. It is translated as CSARSRGGNQPQHF. The rearrangement uses TRBV20-1 and TRBJ1-5; D may be TRBD1 (5 bases). CDR3 length: 14 amino acids. CDR1 and CDR2 (germline): DFQATT, SNEGSKA (reference sequence). With 2 bases removed from V and 2 bases from J, the gap between germline ends came to 10 bases.

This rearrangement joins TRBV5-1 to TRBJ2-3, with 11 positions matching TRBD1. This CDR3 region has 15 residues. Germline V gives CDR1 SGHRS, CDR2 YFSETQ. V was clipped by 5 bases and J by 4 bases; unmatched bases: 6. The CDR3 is CASSNWDRGSDTQYF. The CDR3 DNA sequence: TGCGCCAGCAGTAACTGGGACAGGGGGTCAGATACGCAGTATTTT.

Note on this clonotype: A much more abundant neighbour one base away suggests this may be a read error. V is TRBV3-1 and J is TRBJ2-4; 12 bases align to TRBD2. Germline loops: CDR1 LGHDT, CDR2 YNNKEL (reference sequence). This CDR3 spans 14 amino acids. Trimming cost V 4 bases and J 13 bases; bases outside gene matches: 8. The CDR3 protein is CASSRDASGRVQYF. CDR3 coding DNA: TGTGCCAGCAGCCGAGACGCTAGCGGGAGGGTGCAGTACTTC.

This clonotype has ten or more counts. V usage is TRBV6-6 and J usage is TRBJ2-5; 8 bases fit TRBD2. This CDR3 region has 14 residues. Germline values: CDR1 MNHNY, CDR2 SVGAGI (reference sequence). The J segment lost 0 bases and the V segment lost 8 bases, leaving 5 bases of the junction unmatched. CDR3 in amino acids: CASRLLADQETQYF. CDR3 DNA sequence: TGTGCCAGCCGTTTACTAGCGGACCAAGAGACCCAGTACTTC.

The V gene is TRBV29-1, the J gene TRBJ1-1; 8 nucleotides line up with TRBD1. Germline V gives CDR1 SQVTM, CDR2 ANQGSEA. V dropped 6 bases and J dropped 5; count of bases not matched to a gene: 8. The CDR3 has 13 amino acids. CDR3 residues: CSVQGAGETEAFF. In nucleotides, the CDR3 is TGCAGCGTGCAGGGGGCAGGAGAAACTGAAGCTTTCTTT.

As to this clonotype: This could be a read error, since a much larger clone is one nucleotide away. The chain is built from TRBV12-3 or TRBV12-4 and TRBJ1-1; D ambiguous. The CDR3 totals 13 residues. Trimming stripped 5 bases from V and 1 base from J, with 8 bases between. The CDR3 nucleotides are TGTGCCAGCAGTATATGGGGGAACACTGAAGCTTTCTTT. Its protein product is CASSIWGNTEAFF.

This chain's CDR3 is CASSSILDSQETQYF. CDR3 sequence (DNA): TGTGCCAGCAGCTCTATTCTCGACAGTCAAGAGACCCAGTACTTC. V is TRBV7-9 and J is TRBJ2-5, with a weak D call TRBD1 (5 bases). The CDR3 spans 15 residues. The ends were cut back, 4 bases at V and 2 bases at J, with 14 bases in the middle. The germline CDR1 and CDR2 sequences are SEHNR and FQNEAQ (reference sequence). The complete variable domain, with remaining parts taken from reference TRBV7-9 and TRBJ2-5, reads DTGVSQNPRHKITKRGQNVTFRCDPISEHNRLYWYRQTLGQGPEFLTYFQNEAQLEKSRLLSDRFSAERPKGSFSTLEIQRTEQGDSAMYLCASSSILDSQETQYFGPGTRLLVL.

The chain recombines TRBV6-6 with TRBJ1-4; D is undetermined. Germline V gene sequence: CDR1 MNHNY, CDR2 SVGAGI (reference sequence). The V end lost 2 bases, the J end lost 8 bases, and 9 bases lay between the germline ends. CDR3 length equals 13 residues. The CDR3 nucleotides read TGTGCCAGCAGTTACAGGACGGGAGAAAAACTGTTTTTT. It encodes CASSYRTGEKLFF.

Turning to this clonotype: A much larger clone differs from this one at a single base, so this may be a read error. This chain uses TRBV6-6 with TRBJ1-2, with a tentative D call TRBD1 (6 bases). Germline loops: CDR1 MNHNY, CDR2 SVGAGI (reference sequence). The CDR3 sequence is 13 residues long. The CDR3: CASSYGSGDGHTF. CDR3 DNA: TGTGCCAGCAGTTACGGGTCAGGGGATGGCCACACCTTC.